These 17 T cell receptor beta chains were all obtained from the same sample, sequenced in a study of vaccination and CD4 T cells after COVID-19. Oncomine TCR Beta short-read sequencing was applied to DNA from cultured CD4+ T cells. TCRdb re-called the PCR reads with MiXCR, one entry per CDR3 protein. The table includes about 20,000 distinct CDR3 sequences, approximately 80% detected once. These receptors lack a known antigen. Stated treatment: roughly 11-day PBMC culture with coronavirus spike peptide pools or control peptides (ViraFEST assay). Sequenced material: CD4+ T cells from blood, cultured in vitro, taken after SARS-CoV-2 vaccination. These receptors all come from a human donor who received a COVID-19 vaccine.

The chain uses TRBV19 and TRBJ1-4; no clear D. The CDR3 is 13 residues long. Germline V lookup: CDR1 LNHDA, CDR2 SQIVND (reference sequence). Trimming left V 6 bases short and J 3 bases short, with 8 bases between. CDR3 loop: CASSPQSNEKLFF. The CDR3 DNA reads as TGTGCCAGTAGCCCGCAATCTAATGAAAAACTGTTTTTT.

The chain combines TRBV10-3 with TRBJ1-6, with 9 positions matching TRBD1. Trimming cost V 2 bases and J 8 bases; bases outside gene matches: 1. Germline V gene lookup returns CDR1 ENHRY and CDR2 SYGVKD. The CDR3 sequence is 14 residues long. The CDR3 is CAISEGQGYSPLHF. DNA for the CDR3: TGTGCCATCAGTGAGGGACAGGGGTATTCACCCCTCCACTTT.

The rearrangement uses TRBV12-3 or TRBV12-4 and TRBJ2-6; 11 bases agree with TRBD1. The CDR3 has 19 amino acids. Trimming took 2 bases from V and 1 from J; bases not matched to a gene: 7. The CDR3 loop reads CASSLIRTGGRSGANVLTF. CDR3 bases: TGTGCCAGCAGTTTAATCCGGACAGGGGGCAGGTCTGGGGCCAACGTCCTGACTTTC.

V and J are TRBV11-2 and TRBJ1-6, with D possibly being TRBD1 (6 bases). Germline V gene sequence: CDR1 SGHAT, CDR2 FQNNGV. V lost 5 bases and J 11 bases, leaving 22 bases between the germline ends. There are 16 residues in the CDR3. As DNA, the CDR3 is TGTGCCAGCAGCACCCGACCCAGGGGACGATTTCCACCCCTCCACTTT. This encodes CASSTRPRGRFPPLHF.

The gene calls are TRBV2 and TRBJ1-2; D gene ambiguous. CDR3 length: 12 residues. The V gene lost 7 bases and the J gene lost 5 bases, with 11 bases spanning the gap. Germline V gives CDR1 SNHLY, CDR2 FYNNEI. As DNA, the CDR3 is TGTGCCAGCAACCCAGCCTTTTATGGCTACACCTTC. Protein sequence: CASNPAFYGYTF.

The gene calls are TRBV20-1 and TRBJ2-3; 11 nucleotides agree with TRBD2. The ends lost 3 bases at V and 0 bases at J; junction bases unmatched: 17. The CDR3 consists of 20 residues. Per the germline V gene, CDR1 is DFQATT and CDR2 is SNEGSKA (reference sequence). DNA of the CDR3: TGCAGTGCTAGCCCCCCGCCGGCGCTAGCGGGGGGACCAAGCACAGATACGCAGTATTTT. It codes for CSASPPPALAGGPSTDTQYF.

The rearrangement links TRBV12-3 or TRBV12-4 to TRBJ2-2; 8 positions match TRBD2. Germline trimming cut 5 bases from V and 5 bases from J; bases unmatched to any gene: 10. The CDR3 consists of 16 residues. The DNA of the CDR3 is TGTGCCAGCAGTCGAATTAGCGGGGAGGGGACCGGGGAGCTGTTTTTT. Protein: CASSRISGEGTGELFF.

The chain uses TRBV12-3 or TRBV12-4 and TRBJ1-1; 8 positions agree with TRBD1. The V gene end was trimmed by 4 bases and the J gene end by 4 bases; junction bases not matched to a gene: 5. The CDR3 has 14 amino acids. CDR3 nucleotides: TGTGCCAGCAGTTCCCGAACAGGGGGCACTGAAGCTTTCTTT. This codes for CASSSRTGGTEAFF.

The chain employs TRBV6-5 and TRBJ1-2; D unresolved. Germline values: CDR1 MNHEY, CDR2 SVGAGI. This CDR3 has 13 residues. V lost 2 bases and J 4 bases, leaving 8 bases between the germline ends. The CDR3, as DNA: TGTGCCAGCAGTTACCATCGGGGCTATGGCTACACCTTC. It specifies CASSYHRGYGYTF.

The rearrangement joins TRBV6-1 to TRBJ2-5; 7 bases match TRBD1. From germline, CDR1 is MNHNS and CDR2 SASEGT. V lost 11 bases to trimming and J lost 5 bases; unmatched junction nucleotides: 11. The CDR3 runs to 13 residues. The CDR3 region is CAARQGLGETQYF. DNA of the CDR3: TGTGCCGCCCGACAGGGCCTGGGCGAGACCCAGTACTTC.

About this clonotype itself: The germline gene is not matched at one end of the junction; a read error may be the cause. Here the CDR3 reads CASSLSLAGVETQYF. CDR3 DNA: TGCGCCAGCAGCTTGTCCCTAGCGGGGGTGGAGACCCAGTACTTT. V usage is TRBV5-1 and J usage is TRBJ2-5, with 10 bases aligning to TRBD2. Germline CDR1 is SGHRS and CDR2 is YFSETQ. The CDR3 is 15 amino acids. The full variable domain, its missing parts supplied by reference TRBV5-1 and TRBJ2-5, is KAGVTQTPRYLIKTRGQQVTLSCSPISGHRSVSWYQQTPGQGLQFLFEYFSETQRNKGNFPGRFSGRQFSNSRSEMNVSTLELGDSALYLCASSLSLAGVETQYFGPGTRLLVL.

The rearrangement joins TRBV20-1 to TRBJ1-6; 7 bases map to TRBD1. V dropped 7 bases and J dropped 9; count of bases not matched to a gene: 6. The CDR3 has 12 amino acids. The germline V gene has CDR1 DFQATT and CDR2 SNEGSKA (reference sequence). The CDR3 is CSVGTAISPLHF. The CDR3 DNA reads as TGCAGTGTGGGGACAGCAATTTCACCCCTCCACTTT.

A single count supports this clonotype. The CDR3 loop reads CASSLSTARGNTIYF. The CDR3 nucleotides read TGTGCCAGCAGTTTGTCGACGGCCCGTGGAAACACCATATATTTT. This chain joins TRBV27 and TRBJ1-3, with D unresolved. The CDR3 consists of 15 residues. Trimming took 3 bases from V and 3 from J, leaving 12 bases between them. Germline V gives CDR1 MNHEY, CDR2 SMNVEV (reference sequence).

With regard to this clonotype: The germline gene is not matched at one end of the junction; a read error may be the cause. This chain joins TRBV6-1 and TRBJ1-1; D is uncertain. The CDR3 is made up of 12 amino acids. Germline lookup yields CDR1 MNHNS and CDR2 SASEGT. CDR3 residues: CASREVKTEAFF. The CDR3 DNA sequence: TGTGCCAGCAGAGAAGTCAAGACTGAAGCTTTCTTT.

This clonotype came up a few times. CDR3 loop: CASSGHRDPFYGYTF. The CDR3 DNA sequence: TGTGCCAGCAGTGGCCACAGGGACCCGTTCTATGGCTACACCTTC. The V and J genes are TRBV6-1 and TRBJ1-2; TRBD1 might be the D (6 bases). Germline V CDR1 and CDR2: MNHNS, SASEGT. The germline V and J ends were trimmed by 4 bases and 4 bases, with 16 bases remaining between them. The CDR3 runs to 15 residues.

The rearrangement joins TRBV30 to TRBJ1-5; D call uncertain. The CDR3 has 13 amino acids. V was clipped by 2 bases and J by 7 bases, with 12 bases between them. From germline, CDR1 is GTSNPN and CDR2 SVGIG (reference sequence). The CDR3 region has the DNA TGTGCCTGGAGTAGTGGATTCGGACAGCCCCAGCATTTT. It yields the protein CAWSSGFGQPQHF.

The V gene is TRBV2, the J gene TRBJ1-3, with D possibly being TRBD1 (5 bases). The CDR3 runs 13 residues. Per the germline V gene, CDR1 is SNHLY and CDR2 is FYNNEI. Trimming shortened V by 5 bases and J by 4 bases, and 9 bases separated the two germline ends. CDR3 region: CASSQGAGNTIYF. DNA for the CDR3: TGTGCCAGCAGTCAGGGTGCCGGAAACACCATATATTTT.